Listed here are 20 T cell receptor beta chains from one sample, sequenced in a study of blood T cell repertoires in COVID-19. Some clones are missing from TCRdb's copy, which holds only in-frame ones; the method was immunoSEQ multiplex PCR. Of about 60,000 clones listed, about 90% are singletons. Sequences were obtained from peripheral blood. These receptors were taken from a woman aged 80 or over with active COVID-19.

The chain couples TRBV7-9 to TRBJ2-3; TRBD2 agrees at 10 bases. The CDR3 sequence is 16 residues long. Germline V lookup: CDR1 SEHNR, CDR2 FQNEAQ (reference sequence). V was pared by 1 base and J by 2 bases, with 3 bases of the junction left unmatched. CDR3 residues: CASSLELAGPTDTQYF. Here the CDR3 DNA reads TGTGCCAGCAGCTTAGAACTAGCGGGGCCCACAGATACGCAGTATTTT.

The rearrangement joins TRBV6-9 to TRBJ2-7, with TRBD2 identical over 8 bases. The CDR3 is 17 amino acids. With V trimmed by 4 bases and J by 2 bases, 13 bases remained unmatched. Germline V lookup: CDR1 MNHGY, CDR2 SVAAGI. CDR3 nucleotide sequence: TGTGCCAGCAGTTGTTCCTTCTCGCGGGGGGCCGCCTACGAGCAGTACTTC. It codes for CASSCSFSRGAAYEQYF.

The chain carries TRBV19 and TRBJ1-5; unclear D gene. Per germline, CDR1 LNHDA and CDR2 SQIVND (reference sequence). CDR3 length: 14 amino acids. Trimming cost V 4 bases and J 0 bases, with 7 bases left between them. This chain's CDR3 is CASSRPFSNQPQHF. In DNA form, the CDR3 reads TGTGCCAGTAGTAGGCCCTTTAGCAATCAGCCCCAGCATTTT.

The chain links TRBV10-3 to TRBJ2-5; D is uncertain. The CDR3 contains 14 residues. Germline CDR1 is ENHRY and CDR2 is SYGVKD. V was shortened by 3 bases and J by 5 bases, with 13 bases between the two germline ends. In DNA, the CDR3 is TGTGCCATCAGTGAAAGTGTGATCCGGGAGACCCAGTACTTC. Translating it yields CAISESVIRETQYF.

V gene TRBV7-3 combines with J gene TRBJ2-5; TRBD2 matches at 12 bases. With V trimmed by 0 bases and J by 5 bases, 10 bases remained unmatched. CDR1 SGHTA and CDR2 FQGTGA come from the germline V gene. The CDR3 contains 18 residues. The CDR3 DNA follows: TGTGCCAGCAGCTTAACCGGTGCTAGCGGGGGGGCTTGGGAGACCCAGTACTTC. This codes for CASSLTGASGGAWETQYF.

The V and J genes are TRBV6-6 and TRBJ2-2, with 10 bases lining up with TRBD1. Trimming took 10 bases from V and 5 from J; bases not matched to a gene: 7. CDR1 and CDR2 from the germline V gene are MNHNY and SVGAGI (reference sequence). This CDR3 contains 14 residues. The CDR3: CATLDRGWTGELFF. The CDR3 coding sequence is TGTGCCACCTTGGACAGGGGGTGGACCGGGGAGCTGTTTTTT.

The DNA for the CDR3 is TGTGCCACTGCCTTTGGTCAGGTTAACACTGAAGCTTTCTTT. Translating gives CATAFGQVNTEAFF. This rearrangement joins TRBV2 to TRBJ1-1; D call uncertain. Germline CDR1 reads SNHLY; CDR2 reads FYNNEI. The CDR3 length is 14 residues. Trimming removed 10 bases from V and 2 bases from J, with 17 bases in between.

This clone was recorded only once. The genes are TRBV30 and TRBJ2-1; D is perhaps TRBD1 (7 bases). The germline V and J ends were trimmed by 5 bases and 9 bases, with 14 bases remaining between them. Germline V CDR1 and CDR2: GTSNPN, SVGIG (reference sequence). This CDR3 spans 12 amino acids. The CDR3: CAWDGGGGEQFF. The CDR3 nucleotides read TGTGCCTGGGATGGAGGGGGCGGTGAGCAGTTCTTC.

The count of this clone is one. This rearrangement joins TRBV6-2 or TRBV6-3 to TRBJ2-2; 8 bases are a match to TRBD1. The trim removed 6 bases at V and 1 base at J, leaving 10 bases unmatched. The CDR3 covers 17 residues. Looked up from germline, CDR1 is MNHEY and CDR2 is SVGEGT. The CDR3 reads CASSKTGDPWNTGELFF. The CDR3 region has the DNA TGTGCCAGCAGCAAGACAGGGGATCCATGGAACACCGGGGAGCTGTTTTTT.

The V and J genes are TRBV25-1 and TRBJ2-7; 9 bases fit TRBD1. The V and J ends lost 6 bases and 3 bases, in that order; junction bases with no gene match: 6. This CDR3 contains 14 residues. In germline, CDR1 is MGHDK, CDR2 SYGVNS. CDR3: CASRGGQGSYEQYF. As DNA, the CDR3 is TGTGCCAGCAGGGGAGGACAGGGGAGCTACGAGCAGTACTTC.

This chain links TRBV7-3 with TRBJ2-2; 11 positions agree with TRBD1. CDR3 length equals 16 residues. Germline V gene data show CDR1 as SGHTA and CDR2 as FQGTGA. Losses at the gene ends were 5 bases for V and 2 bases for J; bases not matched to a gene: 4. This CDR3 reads CASSPRTGGNTGELFF. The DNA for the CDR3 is TGTGCCAGCAGCCCCAGGACAGGGGGCAACACCGGGGAGCTGTTTTTT.

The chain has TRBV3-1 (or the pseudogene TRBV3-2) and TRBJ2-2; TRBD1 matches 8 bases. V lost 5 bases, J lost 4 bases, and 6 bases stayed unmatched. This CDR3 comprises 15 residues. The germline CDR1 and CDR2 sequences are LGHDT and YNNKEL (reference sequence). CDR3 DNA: TGTGCCAGCAGCTCCCGACAGGGGATCACCGGGGAGCTGTTTTTT. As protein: CASSSRQGITGELFF.

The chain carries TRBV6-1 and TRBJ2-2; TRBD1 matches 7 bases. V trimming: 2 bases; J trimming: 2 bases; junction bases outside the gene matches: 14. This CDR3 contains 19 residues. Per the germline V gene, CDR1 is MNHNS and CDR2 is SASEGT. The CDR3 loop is CASSEIGWGTVINTGELFF. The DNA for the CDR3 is TGTGCCAGCAGTGAAATCGGTTGGGGGACAGTCATTAACACCGGGGAGCTGTTTTTT.

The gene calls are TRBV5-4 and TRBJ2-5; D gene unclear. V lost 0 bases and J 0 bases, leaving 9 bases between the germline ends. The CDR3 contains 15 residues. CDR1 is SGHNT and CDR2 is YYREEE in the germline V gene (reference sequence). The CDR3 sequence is CASSLDLTNQETQYF. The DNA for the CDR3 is TGTGCCAGCAGCTTGGATCTCACAAACCAAGAGACCCAGTACTTC.

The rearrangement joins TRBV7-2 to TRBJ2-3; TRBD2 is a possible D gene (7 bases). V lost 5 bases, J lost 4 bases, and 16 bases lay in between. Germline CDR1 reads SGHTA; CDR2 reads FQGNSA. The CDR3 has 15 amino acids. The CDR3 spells CASSPQGRGADTQYF. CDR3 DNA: TGTGCCAGCAGCCCTCAGGGGAGGGGTGCAGATACGCAGTATTTT.

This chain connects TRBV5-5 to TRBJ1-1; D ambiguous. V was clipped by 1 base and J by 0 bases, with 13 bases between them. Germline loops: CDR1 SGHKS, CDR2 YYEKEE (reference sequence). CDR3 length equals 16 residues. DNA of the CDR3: TGTGCCAGCAGCTTGTTTGTGGGGAGCCTGAACACTGAAGCTTTCTTT. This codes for CASSLFVGSLNTEAFF.

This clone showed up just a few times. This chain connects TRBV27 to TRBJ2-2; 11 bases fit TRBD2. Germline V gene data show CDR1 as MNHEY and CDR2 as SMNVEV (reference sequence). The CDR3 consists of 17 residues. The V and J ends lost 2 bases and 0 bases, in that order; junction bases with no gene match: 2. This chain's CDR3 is CASSLEGLAANTGELFF. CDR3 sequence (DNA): TGTGCCAGCAGTTTAGAGGGACTAGCGGCGAACACCGGGGAGCTGTTTTTT.

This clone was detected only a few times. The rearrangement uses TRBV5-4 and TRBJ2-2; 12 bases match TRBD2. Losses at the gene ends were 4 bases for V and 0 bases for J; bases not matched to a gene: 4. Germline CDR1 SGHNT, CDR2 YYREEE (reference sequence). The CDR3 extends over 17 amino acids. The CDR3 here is CASSQRLAGANTGELFF. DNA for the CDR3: TGTGCCAGCAGCCAAAGACTAGCGGGGGCGAACACCGGGGAGCTGTTTTTT.

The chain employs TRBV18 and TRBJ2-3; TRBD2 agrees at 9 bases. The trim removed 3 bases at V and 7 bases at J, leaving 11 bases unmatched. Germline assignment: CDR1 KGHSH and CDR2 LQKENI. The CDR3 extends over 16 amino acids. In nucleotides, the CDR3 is TGTGCCAGCTCACCCCGTCCGGCGGGGGGGCAAAATACGCAGTATTTT. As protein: CASSPRPAGGQNTQYF.

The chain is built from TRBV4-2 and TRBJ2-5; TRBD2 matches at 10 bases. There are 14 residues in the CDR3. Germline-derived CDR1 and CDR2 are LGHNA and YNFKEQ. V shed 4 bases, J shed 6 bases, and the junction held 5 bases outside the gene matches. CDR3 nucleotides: TGTGCCAGCAGCCGGAGCGGGGGGGCTCAGACCCAGTACTTC. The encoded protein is CASSRSGGAQTQYF.